Listed here are 20 T cell receptor beta chains from one sample, sequenced in a study of blood T cell repertoires in COVID-19. Measured with immunoSEQ multiplex PCR; TCRdb has only the in-frame clones, and not every one. The data show approximately 300,000 clones, about 90% seen once. The sample comprised peripheral blood. All receptors derive from a woman aged 25-40 years with COVID-19, enrolled during active disease.

The chain joins TRBV19 to TRBJ2-2; the match to TRBD2 covers 9 bases. The J segment lost 2 bases and the V segment lost 2 bases, leaving 6 bases of the junction unmatched. This CDR3 comprises 17 residues. Germline V CDR1 and CDR2: LNHDA, SQIVND (reference sequence). The CDR3 nucleotides read TGTGCCAGTAGTATACCCCCGACTAGCGGTAACACCGGGGAGCTGTTTTTT. This codes for CASSIPPTSGNTGELFF.

The J gene is TRBJ2-3, the V gene TRBV3-1 (or the pseudogene TRBV3-2); TRBD2 matches 8 bases. This CDR3 contains 16 residues. CDR1 is LGHDT, CDR2 YNNKEL, per germline (reference sequence). The ends lost 5 bases at V and 3 bases at J; junction bases unmatched: 10. CDR3 loop: CASSRTSPRCTDTQYF. DNA for the CDR3: TGTGCCAGCAGCAGGACTAGCCCCCGTTGTACAGATACGCAGTATTTT.

The chain is built from TRBV5-6 and TRBJ1-5; D possibly corresponds to TRBD1 (5 bases). The CDR3 covers 12 residues. With 4 bases removed from V and 7 bases from J, the gap between germline ends came to 9 bases. Germline CDR1 reads SGHDT; CDR2 reads YYEEEE. CDR3: CASSPRGQPQHF. CDR3 DNA: TGTGCCAGCAGCCCTAGGGGACAGCCCCAGCATTTT.

CDR3: CASREPGLADRDTQYF. In DNA, the CDR3 is TGTGCCAGCAGGGAGCCCGGACTAGCTGATCGGGATACGCAGTATTTT. The V gene is TRBV28, the J gene TRBJ2-3; 8 positions agree with TRBD2. V shed 6 bases, J shed 6 bases, and the junction held 14 bases outside the gene matches. The CDR3 is 16 residues long. Germline values: CDR1 MDHEN, CDR2 SYDVKM.

Here the CDR3 reads CSVADRRSQPQHF. The CDR3, as DNA: TGCAGCGTGGCGGACAGGAGGAGTCAGCCCCAGCATTTT. The chain is built from TRBV29-1 and TRBJ1-5, with 7 bases aligning to TRBD1. V dropped 6 bases and J dropped 6; count of bases not matched to a gene: 8. This CDR3 spans 13 amino acids. Germline V lookup: CDR1 SQVTM, CDR2 ANQGSEA.

V and J are TRBV19 and TRBJ1-1; D gene ambiguous. Trimming stripped 3 bases from V and 0 bases from J, with 11 bases between. Germline-derived CDR1 and CDR2 are LNHDA and SQIVND (reference sequence). This CDR3 has 15 amino acids. For the CDR3, the DNA is TGTGCCAGTAGTATGTCAGCAGGCATGAACACTGAAGCTTTCTTT. Translated: CASSMSAGMNTEAFF.

The V gene is TRBV6-6, the J gene TRBJ1-2; a weak D match, TRBD1 (5 bases). The CDR3 runs 13 residues. The germline gives CDR1 MNHNY, CDR2 SVGAGI (reference sequence). CDR3 DNA sequence: TGTGCTATCAGGGTCCCACCGAACTATGGCTACACCTTC. Translating it yields CAIRVPPNYGYTF.

The CDR3 sequence is CASSRGQEYSPLHF. CDR3 coding DNA: TGTGCCAGCAGCCGCGGACAGGAGTATTCACCCCTCCACTTT. J is TRBJ1-6 and V is TRBV6-2 or TRBV6-3; 7 nucleotides align to TRBD1. This CDR3 contains 14 residues. V was clipped by 6 bases and J by 8 bases; unmatched bases: 7. CDR1 is MNHEY and CDR2 is SVGEGT in the germline V gene.

The gene calls are TRBV6-6 and TRBJ2-3; TRBD1 might be the D (7 bases). Germline loops: CDR1 MNHNY, CDR2 SVGAGI (reference sequence). V lost 7 bases and J lost 3, with 14 bases in between. This CDR3 contains 14 residues. CDR3 amino acids: CASKQGGRTDTQYF. Here the CDR3 DNA reads TGTGCCAGCAAGCAGGGGGGAAGAACAGATACGCAGTATTTT.

This chain links TRBV19 with TRBJ1-6; 8 bases map to TRBD1. Germline values: CDR1 LNHDA, CDR2 SQIVND (reference sequence). The CDR3 covers 14 residues. J lost 10 bases, V lost 5 bases, and 7 bases had no gene match. This CDR3 is CASSPGQVGSPLHF. The CDR3 bases are TGTGCCAGTAGTCCGGGACAGGTTGGATCACCCCTCCACTTT.

The chain joins TRBV11-3 to TRBJ2-1; D perhaps matches TRBD2 (6 bases). Between the trimmed V and J ends, which lost 3 bases and 2 bases, there was a span of 11 bases. CDR1 is SGHNT, CDR2 YENEEA, per germline. The CDR3 loop spans 15 amino acids. CDR3 nucleotides: TGTGCCAGCAGCTTGGAGGCTAGCGCCTACAATGAGCAGTTCTTC. Encoded protein: CASSLEASAYNEQFF. The full variable domain, with the rest looked up from reference TRBV11-3 and TRBJ2-1, is EAGVVQSPRYKIIEKKQPVAFWCNPISGHNTLYWYLQNLGQGPELLIRYENEEAVDDSQLPKDRFSAERLKGVDSTLKIQPAELGDSAVYLCASSLEASAYNEQFFGPGTRLTVL.

This clone has a handful of counts. The rearrangement links TRBV10-3 to TRBJ1-1; a weak D match, TRBD1 (5 bases). Germline CDR1 reads ENHRY; CDR2 reads SYGVKD. The ends were cut back, 3 bases at V and 0 bases at J, with 8 bases in the middle. The CDR3 contains 14 residues. The CDR3 bases are TGTGCCATCAGTGATTCGACAGTGAACACTGAAGCTTTCTTT. Amino acid sequence: CAISDSTVNTEAFF.

The CDR3 coding sequence is TGTGCCTGGAGGGGGACAGGGGTAAATACGCAGTATTTT. Translated: CAWRGTGVNTQYF. The V call is TRBV30, the J call TRBJ2-3; 10 bases are a match to TRBD1. After removal of 3 bases from V and 7 bases from J, the junction contained 4 bases not matched to a gene. Germline CDR1 is GTSNPN and CDR2 is SVGIG (reference sequence). The CDR3 length is 13 residues.

The chain is built from TRBV7-2 and TRBJ2-7; 9 bases fit TRBD1. The V segment lost 2 bases and the J segment 6 bases; nucleotides outside the gene matches: 2. This CDR3 has 13 amino acids. The germline CDR1 and CDR2 sequences are SGHTA and FQGNSA. This CDR3 reads CASSLNRGREQYF. CDR3 bases: TGTGCCAGCAGCTTAAACAGGGGGCGCGAGCAGTACTTC.

This rearrangement joins TRBV5-4 to TRBJ1-4; possibly TRBD1 for D (6 bases). Trimming took off 4 bases at V and 0 bases at J, with 7 bases between the two ends. The CDR3 extends over 14 amino acids. Germline values: CDR1 SGHNT, CDR2 YYREEE (reference sequence). CDR3: CASSRDTTNEKLFF. Written as DNA, the CDR3 is TGTGCCAGCAGCCGGGACACAACTAATGAAAAACTGTTTTTT.

The chain is built from TRBV3-1 (or the pseudogene TRBV3-2) and TRBJ1-1; D is perhaps TRBD1 (6 bases). CDR3 length: 13 amino acids. Looked up from germline, CDR1 is LGHDT and CDR2 is YNNKEL (reference sequence). Trimming took 1 base from V and 11 from J, leaving 14 bases between them. CDR3 sequence: CASSQGSQGRAFF. As DNA, the CDR3 is TGTGCCAGCAGCCAAGGTTCACAGGGTAGGGCTTTCTTT.

The J gene is TRBJ2-5, the V gene TRBV21-1; no check of the table's D call, TRBD1, against the DNA was made. TRBV21-1 is designated a pseudogene. This CDR3 has 15 residues. The CDR3 coding sequence is TGTGCCAGCAGCGCACCCGGGACAGGTCAAGAGACCCAGTACTTC. It encodes CASSAPGTGQETQYF.

The rearrangement links TRBV18 to TRBJ2-4, with 8 bases aligning to TRBD2. This CDR3 region has 17 residues. CDR1 is KGHSH, CDR2 LQKENI, per germline. The V gene end was trimmed by 3 bases and the J gene end by 0 bases; junction bases not matched to a gene: 7. The CDR3 region is CASSPLAGGLAKNIQYF. CDR3 nucleotide sequence: TGTGCCAGCTCACCCCTAGCGGGCGGGCTAGCCAAAAACATTCAGTACTTC.

This clone appeared a few times. Here the CDR3 DNA reads TGCGCCAGCAGCTTGGCCACGGGAGCGGGCTCCTACGAGCAGTACTTC. Its protein product is CASSLATGAGSYEQYF. V and J are TRBV5-1 and TRBJ2-7; D is perhaps TRBD2 (6 bases). Trimming removed 0 bases at V and 0 bases at J, with 13 bases between. CDR3 length: 16 residues. Germline assignment: CDR1 SGHRS and CDR2 YFSETQ. Looking up the rest from reference TRBV5-1 and TRBJ2-7 gives the full variable domain: KAGVTQTPRYLIKTRGQQVTLSCSPISGHRSVSWYQQTPGQGLQFLFEYFSETQRNKGNFPGRFSGRQFSNSRSEMNVSTLELGDSALYLCASSLATGAGSYEQYFGPGTRLTVT.

This clone has just a few counts. V usage is TRBV30 and J usage is TRBJ1-1; D is uncertain. V was trimmed by 2 bases and J by 2 bases, leaving 9 bases between them. CDR3 length: 13 residues. Germline CDR1 GTSNPN, CDR2 SVGIG (reference sequence). The chain's CDR3 is CAWSPTPNTEAFF. DNA for the CDR3: TGTGCCTGGAGTCCGACACCAAACACTGAAGCTTTCTTT.